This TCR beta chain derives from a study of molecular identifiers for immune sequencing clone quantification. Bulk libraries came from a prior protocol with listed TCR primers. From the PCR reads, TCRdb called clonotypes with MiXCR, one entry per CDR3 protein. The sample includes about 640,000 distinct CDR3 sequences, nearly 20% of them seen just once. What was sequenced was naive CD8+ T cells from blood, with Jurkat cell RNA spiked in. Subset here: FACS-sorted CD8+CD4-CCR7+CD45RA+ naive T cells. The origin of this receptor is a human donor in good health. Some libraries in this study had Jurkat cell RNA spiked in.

DNA of the CDR3: TGTGCCAGCAGATTGGAGAGGAGCGGCTACACCTTC. Encoded protein: CASRLERSGYTF. The chain recombines TRBV6-2 or TRBV6-3 with TRBJ1-2; D is unclear. The CDR3 has 12 amino acids. The V and J ends lost 6 bases and 8 bases respectively, with 13 bases between them. Germline CDR1 is MNHEY and CDR2 is SVGEGT.